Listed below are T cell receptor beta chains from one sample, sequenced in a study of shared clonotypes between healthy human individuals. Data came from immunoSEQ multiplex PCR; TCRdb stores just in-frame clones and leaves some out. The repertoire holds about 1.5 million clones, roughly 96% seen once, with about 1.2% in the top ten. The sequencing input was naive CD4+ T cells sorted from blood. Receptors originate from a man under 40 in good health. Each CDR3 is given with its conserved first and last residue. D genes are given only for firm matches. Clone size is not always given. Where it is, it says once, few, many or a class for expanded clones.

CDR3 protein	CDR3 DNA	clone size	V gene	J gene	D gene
CASSLSGSTGELFF	TGTGCCAGCAGCTTGAGCGGGTCCACCGGGGAGCTGTTTTTT	NA	TRBV11-2	TRBJ2-2	NA
CASRGPGLAGVSTGELFF	TGTGCCAGCAGGGGACCGGGACTAGCGGGAGTGAGTACCGGGGAGCTGTTTTTT	NA	TRBV25-1	TRBJ2-2	TRBD2
CASSFLAGSKKGYNEQFF	TGTGCCAGCAGTTTCTTAGCGGGTTCTAAGAAGGGTTACAATGAGCAGTTCTTC	NA	TRBV28	TRBJ2-1	TRBD2
CASSPLAGGLHEQYF	TGTGCCAGCAGCCCACTAGCGGGAGGGCTCCACGAGCAGTACTTC	NA	TRBV28	TRBJ2-7	TRBD2
CAISDQEFSGNTIYF	TGTGCCATCAGTGATCAGGAGTTCTCTGGAAACACCATATATTTT	NA	TRBV10-3	TRBJ1-3	NA
CASSDWGAETQYF	TGTGCCAGCAGTGACTGGGGGGCCGAGACCCAGTACTTC	NA	TRBV2	TRBJ2-5	NA
CASSLIELREKLFF	TGTGCCAGCAGCTTAATCGAACTACGCGAAAAACTGTTTTTT	NA	TRBV7-9	TRBJ1-4	NA
CASRFNSGNQPQHF	TGTGCCAGCAGATTCAACAGTGGCAATCAGCCCCAGCATTTT	NA	TRBV6-1	TRBJ1-5	NA
CASSLGPGNQPQHF	TGTGCCAGTAGTTTGGGACCGGGCAATCAGCCCCAGCATTTT	NA	TRBV19	TRBJ1-5	NA
CASSQDRLFKGLASGANVLTF	TGTGCCAGCAGCCAAGACCGCCTGTTCAAAGGTCTAGCCTCTGGGGCCAACGTCCTGACTTTC	NA	TRBV14	TRBJ2-6	NA
CASSEGKNTEAFF	TGTGCCAGCAGTGAAGGGAAGAACACTGAAGCTTTCTTT	NA	TRBV6-1	TRBJ1-1	NA
CATGHTTGGWGNQPQHF	TGTGCCACCGGGCATACAACAGGGGGCTGGGGCAATCAGCCCCAGCATTTT	NA	TRBV19	TRBJ1-5	TRBD1
CASSWTGGDQPQHF	TGTGCCAGCAGCTGGACAGGGGGCGATCAGCCCCAGCATTTT	NA	TRBV7-8	TRBJ1-5	TRBD1
CASSQGLRYEQYF	TGCGCCAGCAGCCAAGGTTTAAGATACGAGCAGTACTTC	once	TRBV4-3	TRBJ2-7	NA
CASSELLGNQPQHF	TGTGCCAGCAGTGAACTGCTGGGCAATCAGCCCCAGCATTTT	NA	TRBV2	TRBJ1-5	NA
CATSRGQDNEQFF	TGCGCCACCTCTCGAGGGCAGGACAATGAGCAGTTCTTC	NA	TRBV4-3	TRBJ2-1	NA
CASSRRPIINQETQYF	TGTGCCAGCAGCCGGCGACCGATCATAAACCAAGAGACCCAGTACTTC	NA	TRBV7-9	TRBJ2-5	NA
CASTPIGNTEAFF	TGTGCCAGCACCCCGATTGGGAACACTGAAGCTTTCTTT	once	TRBV5-6	TRBJ1-1	NA
CASSLDFDTEAFF	TGTGCCAGCAGCTTAGATTTCGACACTGAAGCTTTCTTT	NA	TRBV11-2	TRBJ1-1	NA
CASSLGGSLRYEQYF	TGTGCCAGCAGCTTGGGCGGGAGCCTAAGATACGAGCAGTACTTC	NA	TRBV5-4	TRBJ2-7	TRBD2
CASSDQGQGLKTQYF	TGCGCCAGCAGTGACCAGGGACAGGGGTTAAAGACCCAGTACTTC	NA	TRBV10-2	TRBJ2-5	TRBD1
CSPQGPPKKTQYF	TGCAGCCCACAGGGGCCGCCCAAAAAGACCCAGTACTTC	NA	TRBV29-1	TRBJ2-5	TRBD1
CASSRDSRPYNEQFF	TGCGCCAGCAGCCGAGACTCCAGACCCTACAATGAGCAGTTCTTC	NA	TRBV4-3	TRBJ2-1	NA
CASSRLLAGYANTGELFF	TGTGCCAGCAGCCGCCTTCTAGCGGGATACGCGAACACCGGGGAGCTGTTTTTT	NA	TRBV7-2	TRBJ2-2	TRBD2
CASSEESGMNTGELFF	TGTGCCAGTAGTGAAGAGAGCGGGATGAACACCGGGGAGCTGTTTTTT	NA	TRBV19	TRBJ2-2	TRBD2
CASSLPQLSGRADTQYF	TGTGCCAGCAGCTTGCCCCAGTTAAGCGGGAGGGCGGATACGCAGTATTTT	NA	TRBV5-4	TRBJ2-3	TRBD2
CASSGFGRGMNTEAFF	TGTGCCAGCAGTGGGTTCGGGCGGGGGATGAACACTGAAGCTTTCTTT	NA	TRBV28	TRBJ1-1	NA
CASSVGLAGAYNEQFF	TGTGCCAGCAGCGTAGGACTAGCGGGAGCCTACAATGAGCAGTTCTTC	NA	TRBV9	TRBJ2-1	TRBD2
CASSQDGAGLTEAFF	TGCGCCAGCAGCCAAGATGGGGCAGGGCTCACTGAAGCTTTCTTT	once	TRBV4-3	TRBJ1-1	NA
CASSLARPGQINEKLFF	TGTGCCAGCAGCTTAGCCCGCCCGGGACAGATTAATGAAAAACTGTTTTTT	NA	TRBV7-9	TRBJ1-4	TRBD1
CAISDDRGLETQYF	TGTGCCATCAGTGACGACAGGGGGCTGGAGACCCAGTACTTC	NA	TRBV10-3	TRBJ2-5	TRBD1
CASSNTQGAAAGELFF	TGTGCCAGCAGTAATACTCAGGGGGCGGCGGCCGGGGAGCTGTTTTTT	once	TRBV6-6	TRBJ2-2	TRBD1
CASSTDLGSNYGYTF	TGCGCCAGCAGTACGGATCTTGGGTCTAACTATGGCTACACCTTC	NA	TRBV5-1	TRBJ1-2	NA
CASTPRGSNYGYTF	TGTGCCAGTACCCCACGGGGCAGCAACTATGGCTACACCTTC	NA	TRBV6-5	TRBJ1-2	NA
CASRQAALWTGELFF	TGTGCCAGTAGACAGGCTGCCCTGTGGACCGGGGAGCTGTTTTTT	NA	TRBV19	TRBJ2-2	NA
CARTASRGSGNTIYF	TGTGCCAGGACCGCCAGCAGGGGTAGCGGAAACACCATATATTTT	NA	TRBV28	TRBJ1-3	NA
CASSLQTGWYHEQYF	TGTGCCAGCAGTTTGCAGACAGGGTGGTACCACGAGCAGTACTTC	once	TRBV28	TRBJ2-7	TRBD1
CASSVSSGTGDEQFF	TGTGCCAGCAGCGTCAGCTCGGGGACCGGCGATGAGCAGTTCTTC	NA	TRBV9	TRBJ2-1	NA
CASYSIQGVITEAFF	TGTGCCAGCTACTCAATACAGGGGGTTATCACTGAAGCTTTCTTT	NA	TRBV2	TRBJ1-1	TRBD1
CASSLLWDTSTDTQYF	TGTGCCAGCAGCCTCCTATGGGACACTAGCACAGATACGCAGTATTTT	NA	TRBV5-6	TRBJ2-3	NA
CASSSSTGNPFLNTEAFF	TGTGCCAGCAGCTCCTCGACAGGGAACCCGTTTCTGAACACTGAAGCTTTCTTT	NA	TRBV28	TRBJ1-1	TRBD1
CSVEPGMEQFF	TGCAGCGTTGAGCCGGGGATGGAGCAGTTCTTC	NA	TRBV29-1	TRBJ2-1	NA
CASSIAASGRSETQYF	TGTGCCAGTAGTATAGCTGCTAGCGGGAGGTCAGAGACCCAGTACTTC	NA	TRBV19	TRBJ2-5	TRBD2
CASRDRSSYEQYF	TGTGCCAGCCGGGACAGGAGCTCCTACGAGCAGTACTTC	NA	TRBV27	TRBJ2-7	TRBD1
CASSFGLFSGDTQYF	TGTGCCAGCAGCTTCGGGCTCTTTAGCGGGGATACGCAGTATTTT	NA	TRBV7-2	TRBJ2-3	TRBD2
CASLGQDQETQYF	TGTGCCAGCCTTGGGCAGGACCAAGAGACCCAGTACTTC	NA	TRBV18	TRBJ2-5	NA